Shown below are 18 T cell receptor beta chains from a single sample sequenced in a study of T cell responses to AZD1222 COVID-19 vaccine. Produced via immunoSEQ multiplex PCR; TCRdb's table is partial and in-frame only. Here the sample spans some 94,000 clones, around nine tenths being singletons. The sample here was peripheral blood, taken on day 0 of AZD1222 vaccination. The receptor source for this set is an adult in good health.

The chain uses TRBV29-1 and TRBJ1-1; a weak D match, TRBD1 (5 bases). This CDR3 has 13 amino acids. CDR1 is SQVTM, CDR2 ANQGSEA, per germline. V was pared by 6 bases and J by 5 bases, with 16 bases between. The CDR3 DNA follows: TGCAGCGTGGGCAGGGAAGTTTGGACTGAAGCTTTCTTT. The encoded protein is CSVGREVWTEAFF.

This chain connects TRBV19 to TRBJ2-7; D might be TRBD2 (6 bases). Trimming cost V 4 bases and J 3 bases, with 16 bases left between them. Germline V CDR1 and CDR2: LNHDA, SQIVND (reference sequence). The CDR3 length is 15 residues. Here the CDR3 reads CASSTEGTFLYEQYF. The CDR3, as DNA: TGTGCCAGTAGTACAGAGGGGACTTTCCTCTACGAGCAGTACTTC.

This chain joins TRBV7-3 and TRBJ1-2; TRBD1 aligns across 10 bases. CDR1 and CDR2 from the germline V gene are SGHTA and FQGTGA. The V and J ends lost 2 bases and 8 bases, in that order; junction bases with no gene match: 14. The CDR3 is made up of 17 amino acids. CDR3 coding DNA: TGTGCCAGCAGCTTAGAGCCGGGACAGGGGTCTTCCGGAGGCTACACCTTC. Translation gives CASSLEPGQGSSGGYTF.

The rearrangement uses TRBV7-8 and TRBJ1-5, with D perhaps TRBD1 (6 bases). Germline V gives CDR1 SGHVS, CDR2 FQNEAQ. V lost 3 bases and J 6 bases, leaving 12 bases between the germline ends. CDR3 length: 14 residues. Here the CDR3 DNA reads TGTGCCAGCAGCTTTTCCCAGGGGAGTCAGCCCCAGCATTTT. Translating gives CASSFSQGSQPQHF.

The chain employs TRBV6-1 and TRBJ1-2, with no clear D. The germline V gene encodes CDR1 MNHNS and CDR2 SASEGT. V lost 2 bases and J 7 bases, leaving 23 bases between the germline ends. The CDR3 covers 17 residues. The CDR3 here is CASSELYRSPTTSGYTF. CDR3 in DNA: TGTGCCAGCAGTGAACTCTATCGGTCCCCCACCACTTCTGGCTACACCTTC.

The genes are TRBV19 and TRBJ1-6; perhaps TRBD1 as D (6 bases). The V and J ends lost 10 bases and 6 bases respectively, with 13 bases between them. This CDR3 is built from 13 residues. Germline assignment: CDR1 LNHDA and CDR2 SQIVND (reference sequence). The CDR3 is CATKRQANSPLHF. CDR3 nucleotide sequence: TGTGCCACCAAAAGACAGGCTAATTCACCCCTCCACTTT. Together with reference TRBV19 and TRBJ1-6, the CDR3 gives the full variable domain: DGGITQSPKYLFRKEGQNVTLSCEQNLNHDAMYWYRQDPGQGLRLIYYSQIVNDFQKGDIAEGYSVSREKKESFPLTVTSAQKNPTAFYLCATKRQANSPLHFGNGTRLTVT.

The V gene is TRBV4-3, the J gene TRBJ1-6; a possible D gene is TRBD1 (5 bases). V lost 0 bases and J 7 bases, leaving 16 bases between the germline ends. Germline V CDR1 and CDR2: LGHNA, YSLEER. This CDR3 spans 17 amino acids. CDR3 DNA: TGCGCCAGCAGCCAAGATGGCCCGGGGCCCGGGAATTCACCCCTCCACTTT. Translation gives CASSQDGPGPGNSPLHF.

This clone was seen once. The chain couples TRBV19 to TRBJ1-5; D is possibly TRBD1 (5 bases). Trimming removed 5 bases from V and 4 bases from J, with 15 bases in between. Germline V lookup: CDR1 LNHDA, CDR2 SQIVND (reference sequence). This CDR3 spans 15 amino acids. The CDR3 sequence is CASSALWGMNQPQHF. As DNA, the CDR3 is TGTGCCAGTAGTGCGCTTTGGGGGATGAATCAGCCCCAGCATTTT. Complete variable domain (other parts from reference TRBV19 and TRBJ1-5): DGGITQSPKYLFRKEGQNVTLSCEQNLNHDAMYWYRQDPGQGLRLIYYSQIVNDFQKGDIAEGYSVSREKKESFPLTVTSAQKNPTAFYLCASSALWGMNQPQHFGDGTRLSIL.

This chain uses TRBV24-1 with TRBJ2-7; D is ambiguous. Germline CDR1 reads KGHDR; CDR2 reads SFDVKD. The CDR3 has 8 amino acids. Trimming left V 8 bases short and J 11 bases short, with 6 bases between. For the CDR3, the DNA is TGTGCCACCATTTGGAAGTACTTC. Amino acid sequence: CATIWKYF.

The chain joins TRBV7-2 to TRBJ2-7; 8 bases agree with TRBD1. The CDR3 totals 14 residues. Germline V gene data show CDR1 as SGHTA and CDR2 as FQGNSA. V lost 6 bases to trimming and J lost 4 bases; unmatched junction nucleotides: 8. CDR3 coding DNA: TGTGCCAGCAGACAACAGGGGGGTGCGTACGAGCAGTACTTC. Its translation: CASRQQGGAYEQYF.

J is TRBJ2-3 and V is TRBV7-3, with TRBD2 matching over 7 bases. This CDR3 contains 15 residues. The V gene end was trimmed by 6 bases and the J gene end by 3 bases; junction bases not matched to a gene: 9. The V gene's germline CDR1 is SGHTA and CDR2 FQGTGA. CDR3 coding DNA: TGTGCCAGCAGTCATGGGCGCGGGAGTACAGATACGCAGTATTTT. Residues: CASSHGRGSTDTQYF.

The genes are TRBV5-1 and TRBJ2-1; 8 bases are shared with TRBD1. The germline V gene has CDR1 SGHRS and CDR2 YFSETQ. The CDR3 loop spans 15 amino acids. The ends lost 3 bases at V and 4 bases at J; junction bases unmatched: 6. In DNA, the CDR3 is TGCGCCAGCAGCTCCGGGACAGGAAATTACAATGAGCAGTTCTTC. Translation gives CASSSGTGNYNEQFF.

The rearrangement uses TRBV9 and TRBJ2-2, with 14 bases that match TRBD2. Germline V gene lookup returns CDR1 SGDLS and CDR2 YYNGEE. V was pared by 2 bases and J by 8 bases, with 5 bases of the junction left unmatched. CDR3 length equals 16 residues. The CDR3 DNA sequence: TGTGCCAGCAGCGTGTGGACTAGCGGGAGGTCTGGGGAGCTGTTTTTT. As protein: CASSVWTSGRSGELFF.

This chain links TRBV19 with TRBJ1-3; D uncertain. CDR3 size: 14 residues. Germline-derived CDR1 and CDR2 are LNHDA and SQIVND (reference sequence). V lost 3 bases, J lost 0 bases, and 6 bases lay in between. In DNA, the CDR3 is TGTGCCAGTAGTATTCGGGTCTCTGGAAACACCATATATTTT. It encodes CASSIRVSGNTIYF.

The gene calls are TRBV3-1 (or the pseudogene TRBV3-2) and TRBJ1-4, with 7 bases that match TRBD1. The CDR3 covers 14 residues. V lost 4 bases and J lost 5; bases outside the gene matches: 4. CDR1 and CDR2 from the germline V gene are LGHDT and YNNKEL (reference sequence). CDR3 in amino acids: CASSLRQGNEKLFF. The CDR3 nucleotides are TGTGCCAGCAGCCTCCGACAGGGAAATGAAAAACTGTTTTTT.

This clone has only one observation. The rearrangement uses TRBV9 and TRBJ2-7; TRBD2 matches 10 bases. The CDR3 runs 15 residues. Germline V CDR1 and CDR2: SGDLS, YYNGEE. V dropped 0 bases and J dropped 2; count of bases not matched to a gene: 2. The CDR3 protein is CASSVGTSGTYEQYF. Here the CDR3 DNA reads TGTGCCAGCAGCGTAGGGACTAGCGGAACCTACGAGCAGTACTTC.

The gene calls are TRBV6-5 and TRBJ2-7; D is unresolved. Germline CDR1 is MNHEY and CDR2 is SVGAGI. V was clipped by 0 bases and J by 3 bases, with 12 bases between them. CDR3 length equals 15 residues. The CDR3 protein is CASSYSRTVHYEQYF. In nucleotides, the CDR3 is TGTGCCAGCAGTTACTCCCGGACGGTTCACTACGAGCAGTACTTC.

The CDR3 sequence is CASSLGQRGYNEKLFF. The CDR3, as DNA: TGTGCCAGCAGCTTAGGCCAGAGGGGGTACAATGAAAAACTGTTTTTT. The chain has TRBV13 and TRBJ1-4; possible D gene TRBD1, 6 bases. CDR1 and CDR2 (germline): PRHDT, FYEKMQ (reference sequence). The CDR3 consists of 16 residues. V was pared by 0 bases and J by 5 bases, with 13 bases between. Supplemented by reference TRBV13 and TRBJ1-4, the full variable domain reads AAGVIQSPRHLIKEKRETATLKCYPIPRHDTVYWYQQGPGQDPQFLISFYEKMQSDKGSIPDRFSAQQFSDYHSELNMSSLELGDSALYFCASSLGQRGYNEKLFFGSGTQLSVL.